This TCR beta chain was identified in a study of cytomegalovirus exposure and HLA in healthy donors. Amplification used 60 Vbeta primers and 13 Jbeta primers. Sequencing was performed with immunoSEQ multiplex PCR; in TCRdb, only in-frame clones are kept and a portion is missing. The sample has under 150,000 clones, approximately 77% seen once. General observations from the study: Follow-up analysis found HLA locus-dependent TCR association rates, highest for DRB1 and lowest for HLA-C. For TCR beta chains, V- and J-gene trimming was later linked to a missense DCLRE1C variant.

Regarding this clone: No antigen is known for it.

The clonotype originates from a woman in her forties or fifties in good health and CMV-seronegative. The sequenced sample consisted of PBMCs.

The CDR3 sequence: CASSSLFSGTGAGLDNSPLHF. CDR3 DNA: TGTGCCAGCAGTTCCCTGTTCTCCGGGACAGGGGCAGGTTTAGATAATTCACCCCTCCACTTT. The chain combines TRBV28 with TRBJ1-6; 10 positions agree with TRBD1. V shed 4 bases, J shed 5 bases, and the junction held 20 bases outside the gene matches. The CDR3 sequence is 21 residues long. Germline V gene lookup returns CDR1 MDHEN and CDR2 SYDVKM.